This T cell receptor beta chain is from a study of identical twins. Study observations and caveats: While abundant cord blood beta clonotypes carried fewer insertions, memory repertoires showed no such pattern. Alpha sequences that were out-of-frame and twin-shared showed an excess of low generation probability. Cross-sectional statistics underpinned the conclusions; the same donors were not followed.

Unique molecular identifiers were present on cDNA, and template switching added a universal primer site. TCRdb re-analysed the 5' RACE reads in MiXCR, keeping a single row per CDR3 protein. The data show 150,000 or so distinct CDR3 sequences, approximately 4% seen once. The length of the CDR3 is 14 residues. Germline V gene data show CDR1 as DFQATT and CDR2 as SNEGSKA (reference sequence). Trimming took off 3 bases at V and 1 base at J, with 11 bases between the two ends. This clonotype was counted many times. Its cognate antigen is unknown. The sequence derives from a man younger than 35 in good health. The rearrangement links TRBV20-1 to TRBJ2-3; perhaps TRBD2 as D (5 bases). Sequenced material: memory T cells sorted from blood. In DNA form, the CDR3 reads TGCAGTGCTAGTTCCAGCGGAGGCACAGATACGCAGTATTTT. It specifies CSASSSGGTDTQYF.